This TCR beta chain emerged from a study of cytomegalovirus exposure and HLA in healthy donors. Study outcomes and limitations: Cytomegalovirus association was assigned to 170 or so TCR beta chains. In an earlier analysis, most TCR beta V segments were productive about 87% or about 30% of the time.

Amplification used 60 Vbeta primers and 13 Jbeta primers. Repertoires were generated with immunoSEQ multiplex PCR, while TCRdb's copy carries only in-frame clones and drops some. The table includes some 79,000 clones, 63% detected once. This CDR3 contains 13 residues. Trimming took 10 bases from V and 5 from J, leaving 17 bases between them. Germline CDR1 is ENHRY and CDR2 is SYGVKD. About this clone itself: Its antigen is not known.

J is TRBJ1-2 and V is TRBV10-3, with TRBD1 as a possible D gene (5 bases). This TCR derives from a woman in her 40s in good health and CMV-seropositive. Sequenced sample: PBMCs. CDR3 amino acids: CATSAAGGYGYTF. CDR3 sequence (DNA): TGTGCCACCTCGGCCGCCGGGGGATATGGCTACACCTTC.